The present T cell receptor beta chain was sequenced within a study of cytomegalovirus exposure and HLA in healthy donors. With 60 Vbeta and 13 Jbeta primers, the PCR was carried out. Data came from immunoSEQ multiplex PCR; TCRdb stores just in-frame clones and leaves some out. This repertoire shows nearly 110,000 clones, around three quarters found once; its top ten account for approximately 0.8%. Only one count was recorded for this clone. Germline CDR1 reads MNHEY; CDR2 reads SMNVEV (reference sequence). The CDR3 is made up of 14 amino acids. The V end lost 5 bases, the J end lost 5 bases, and 15 bases lay between the germline ends.

The material sequenced was PBMCs. This TCR derives from a boy aged 5-17 years in good health and CMV-seronegative. The chain uses TRBV27 and TRBJ2-5; TRBD2 is a possible D gene (6 bases). CDR3 loop: CASSPRGAGETQYF. In nucleotides, the CDR3 is TGTGCCAGCAGTCCCCGTGGGGCGGGGGAGACCCAGTACTTC.